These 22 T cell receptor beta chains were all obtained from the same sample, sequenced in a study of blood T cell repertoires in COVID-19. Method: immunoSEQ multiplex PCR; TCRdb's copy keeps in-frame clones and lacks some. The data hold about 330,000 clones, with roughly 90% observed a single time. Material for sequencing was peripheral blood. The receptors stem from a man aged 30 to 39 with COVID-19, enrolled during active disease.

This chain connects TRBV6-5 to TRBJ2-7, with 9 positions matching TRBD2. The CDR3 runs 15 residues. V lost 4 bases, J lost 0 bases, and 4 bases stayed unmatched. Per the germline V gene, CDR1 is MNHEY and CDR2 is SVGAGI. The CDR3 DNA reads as TGTGCCAGCAGTTCGACTAGCGGTAGCTCCTACGAGCAGTACTTC. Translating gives CASSSTSGSSYEQYF.

The CDR3 DNA sequence: TGTGCCAGCAGCCACCGTCCGACTAGCACAGATACGCAGTATTTT. Translated: CASSHRPTSTDTQYF. This rearrangement joins TRBV7-6 to TRBJ2-3; D uncertain. Germline V gene lookup returns CDR1 SGHVS and CDR2 FNYEAQ. Trimming pared 5 bases from V and 0 bases from J, leaving 12 bases between. The CDR3 length is 15 residues.

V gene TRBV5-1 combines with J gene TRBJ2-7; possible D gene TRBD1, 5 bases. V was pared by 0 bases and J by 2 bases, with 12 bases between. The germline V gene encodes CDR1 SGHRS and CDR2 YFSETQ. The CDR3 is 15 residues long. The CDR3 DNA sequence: TGCGCCAGCAGCTTGGCGGCAGGGATTACCTACGAGCAGTACTTC. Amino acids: CASSLAAGITYEQYF.

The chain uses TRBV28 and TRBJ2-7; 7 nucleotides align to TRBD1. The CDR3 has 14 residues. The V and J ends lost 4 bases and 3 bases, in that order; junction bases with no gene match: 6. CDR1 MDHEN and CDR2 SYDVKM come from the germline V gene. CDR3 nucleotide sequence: TGTGCCAGCAGTTCACCCGGACAGGACTACGAGCAGTACTTC. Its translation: CASSSPGQDYEQYF.

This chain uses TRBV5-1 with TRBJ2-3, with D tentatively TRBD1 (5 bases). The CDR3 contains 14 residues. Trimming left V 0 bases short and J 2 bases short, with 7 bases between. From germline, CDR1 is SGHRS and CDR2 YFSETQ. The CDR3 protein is CASSLGQPTDTQYF. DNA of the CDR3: TGCGCCAGCAGCTTGGGACAGCCCACAGATACGCAGTATTTT.

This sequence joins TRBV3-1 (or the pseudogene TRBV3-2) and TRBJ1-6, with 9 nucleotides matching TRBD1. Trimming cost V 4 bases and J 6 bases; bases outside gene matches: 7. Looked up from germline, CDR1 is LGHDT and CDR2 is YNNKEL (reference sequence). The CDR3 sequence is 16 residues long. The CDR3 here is CASSRGTGTTNSPLHF. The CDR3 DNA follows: TGTGCCAGCAGCCGTGGGACAGGGACTACTAATTCACCCCTCCACTTT.

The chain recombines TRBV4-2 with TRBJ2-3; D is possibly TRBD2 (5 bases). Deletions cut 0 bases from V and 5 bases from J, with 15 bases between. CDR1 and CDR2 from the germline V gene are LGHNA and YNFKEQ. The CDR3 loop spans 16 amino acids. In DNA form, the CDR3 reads TGTGCCAGCAGCCAAGATGAGGTCTTCGGGGAAGATACGCAGTATTTT. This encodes CASSQDEVFGEDTQYF.

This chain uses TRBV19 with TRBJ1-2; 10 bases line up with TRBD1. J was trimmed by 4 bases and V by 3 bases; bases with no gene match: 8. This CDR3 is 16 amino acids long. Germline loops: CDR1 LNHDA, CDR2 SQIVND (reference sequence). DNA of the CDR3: TGTGCCAGTAGTATCTTATCCGGGACAGGGGCCTATGGCTACACCTTC. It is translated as CASSILSGTGAYGYTF.

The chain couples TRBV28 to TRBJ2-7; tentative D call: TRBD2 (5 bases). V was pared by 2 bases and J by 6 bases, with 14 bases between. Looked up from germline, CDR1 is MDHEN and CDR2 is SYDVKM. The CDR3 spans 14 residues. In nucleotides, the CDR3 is TGTGCCAGCAGTTTAGGCGGGCCCGACCCCGAGCAGTACTTC. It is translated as CASSLGGPDPEQYF.

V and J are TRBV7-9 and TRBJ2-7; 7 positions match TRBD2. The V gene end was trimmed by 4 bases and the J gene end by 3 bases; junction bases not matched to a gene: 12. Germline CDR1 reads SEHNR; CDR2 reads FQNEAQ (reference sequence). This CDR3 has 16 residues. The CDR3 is CASSSTLGGIYYEQYF. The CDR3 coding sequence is TGTGCCAGCAGCTCAACCCTGGGAGGGATTTACTACGAGCAGTACTTC.

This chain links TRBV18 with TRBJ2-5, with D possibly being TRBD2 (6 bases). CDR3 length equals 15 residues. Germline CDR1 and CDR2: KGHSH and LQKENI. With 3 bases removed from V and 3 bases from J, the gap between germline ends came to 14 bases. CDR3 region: CASSPPGLDEETQYF. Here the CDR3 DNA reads TGTGCCAGCTCACCCCCGGGACTGGACGAAGAGACCCAGTACTTC. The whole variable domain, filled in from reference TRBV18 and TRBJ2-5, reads NAGVMQNPRHLVRRRGQEARLRCSPMKGHSHVYWYRQLPEEGLKFMVYLQKENIIDESGMPKERFSAEFPKEGPSILRIQQVVRGDSAAYFCASSPPGLDEETQYFGPGTRLLVL.

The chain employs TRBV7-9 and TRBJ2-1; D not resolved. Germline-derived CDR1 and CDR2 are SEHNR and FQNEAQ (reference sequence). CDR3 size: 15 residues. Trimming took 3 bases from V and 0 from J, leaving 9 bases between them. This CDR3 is CASSFSMSSYNEQFF. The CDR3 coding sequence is TGTGCCAGCAGCTTTTCCATGAGCTCCTACAATGAGCAGTTCTTC.

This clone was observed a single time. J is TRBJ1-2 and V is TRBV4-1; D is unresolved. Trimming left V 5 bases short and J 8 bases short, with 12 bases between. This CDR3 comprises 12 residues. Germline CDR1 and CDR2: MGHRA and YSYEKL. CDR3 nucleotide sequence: TGCGCCAGCAGCGCTCAGTATGGCGGCTACACCTTC. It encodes CASSAQYGGYTF.

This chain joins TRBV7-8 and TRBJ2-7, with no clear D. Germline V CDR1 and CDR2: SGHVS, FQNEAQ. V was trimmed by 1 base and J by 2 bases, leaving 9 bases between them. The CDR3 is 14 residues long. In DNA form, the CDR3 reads TGTGCCAGCAGCTTAGTTTTGTATGCCTACGAGCAGTACTTC. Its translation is CASSLVLYAYEQYF.

CDR3 residues: CASSFRTHQETQYF. CDR3 DNA: TGTGCCAGCAGTTTTCGGACACACCAAGAGACCCAGTACTTC. The J gene is TRBJ2-5, the V gene TRBV6-1; the D gene is possibly TRBD1 (5 bases). Trimming left V 5 bases short and J 0 bases short, with 10 bases between. Germline CDR1 and CDR2: MNHNS and SASEGT. This CDR3 region has 14 residues.

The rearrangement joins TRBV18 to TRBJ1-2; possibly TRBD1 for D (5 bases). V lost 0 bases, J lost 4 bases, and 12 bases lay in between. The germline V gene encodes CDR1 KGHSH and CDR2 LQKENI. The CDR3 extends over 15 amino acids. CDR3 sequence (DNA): TGTGCCAGCTCACCACCCGGGGGGTTGAGCTATGGCTACACCTTC. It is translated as CASSPPGGLSYGYTF.

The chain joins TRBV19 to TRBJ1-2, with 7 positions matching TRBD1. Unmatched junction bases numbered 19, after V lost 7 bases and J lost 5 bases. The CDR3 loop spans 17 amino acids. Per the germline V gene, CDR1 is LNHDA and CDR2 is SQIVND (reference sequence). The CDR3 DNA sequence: TGTGCCAGTATTCCCACCGGCGCCGGGACAGCTGTTTATGGCTACACCTTC. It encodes CASIPTGAGTAVYGYTF. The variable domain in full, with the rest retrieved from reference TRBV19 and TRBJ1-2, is DGGITQSPKYLFRKEGQNVTLSCEQNLNHDAMYWYRQDPGQGLRLIYYSQIVNDFQKGDIAEGYSVSREKKESFPLTVTSAQKNPTAFYLCASIPTGAGTAVYGYTFGSGTRLTVV.

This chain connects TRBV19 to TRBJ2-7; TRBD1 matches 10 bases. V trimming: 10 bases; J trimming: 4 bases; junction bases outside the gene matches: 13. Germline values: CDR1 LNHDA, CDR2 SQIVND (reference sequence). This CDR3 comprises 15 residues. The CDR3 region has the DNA TGTGCCACCCGACGCGGAGGGACAGGGGCGTACGAGCAGTACTTC. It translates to CATRRGGTGAYEQYF.

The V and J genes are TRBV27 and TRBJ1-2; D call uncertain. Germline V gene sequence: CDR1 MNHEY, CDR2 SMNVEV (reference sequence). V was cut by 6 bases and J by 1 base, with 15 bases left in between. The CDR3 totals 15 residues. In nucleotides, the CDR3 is TGTGCCAGCAGCAAAGCCGGGTCTATTAACTATGGCTACACCTTC. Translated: CASSKAGSINYGYTF.

CDR3 coding DNA: TGTGCCAGTAGCGATTCCGGGACTAGCGGGATCGGCACAGATACGCAGTATTTT. Translation gives CASSDSGTSGIGTDTQYF. J is TRBJ2-3 and V is TRBV19; 13 nucleotides align to TRBD2. V lost 6 bases and J lost 1; bases outside the gene matches: 10. This CDR3 comprises 18 residues. Germline CDR1 and CDR2: LNHDA and SQIVND (reference sequence).

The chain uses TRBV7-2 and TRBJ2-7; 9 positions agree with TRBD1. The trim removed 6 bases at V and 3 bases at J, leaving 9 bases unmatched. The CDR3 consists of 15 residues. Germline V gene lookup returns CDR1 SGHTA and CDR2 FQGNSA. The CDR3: CASSPTRQGDYEQYF. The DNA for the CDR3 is TGTGCCAGCAGTCCAACCCGACAGGGGGACTACGAGCAGTACTTC.

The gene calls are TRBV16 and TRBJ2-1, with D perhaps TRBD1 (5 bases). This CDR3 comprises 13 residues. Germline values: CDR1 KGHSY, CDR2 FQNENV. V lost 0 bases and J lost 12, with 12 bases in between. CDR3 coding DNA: TGTGCCAGCAGCCAATCGGAGATTAGGGGGCAGTTCTTC. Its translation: CASSQSEIRGQFF.